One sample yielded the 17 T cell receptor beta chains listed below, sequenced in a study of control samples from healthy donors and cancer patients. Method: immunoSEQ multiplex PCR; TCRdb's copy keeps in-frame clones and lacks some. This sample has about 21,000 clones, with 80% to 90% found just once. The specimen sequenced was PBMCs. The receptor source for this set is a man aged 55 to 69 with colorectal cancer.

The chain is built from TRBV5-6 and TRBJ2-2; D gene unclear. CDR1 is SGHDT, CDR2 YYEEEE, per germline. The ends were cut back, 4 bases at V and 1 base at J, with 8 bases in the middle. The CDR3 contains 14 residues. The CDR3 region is CASSPTRNTGELFF. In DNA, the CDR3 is TGTGCCAGCAGCCCGACAAGGAACACCGGGGAGCTGTTTTTT.

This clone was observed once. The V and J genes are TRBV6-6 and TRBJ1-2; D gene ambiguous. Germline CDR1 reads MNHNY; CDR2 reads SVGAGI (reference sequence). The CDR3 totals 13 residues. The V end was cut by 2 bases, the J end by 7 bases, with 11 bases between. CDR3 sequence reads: CASSYGWDRGYTF. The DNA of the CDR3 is TGTGCCAGCAGTTACGGCTGGGATCGTGGCTACACCTTC.

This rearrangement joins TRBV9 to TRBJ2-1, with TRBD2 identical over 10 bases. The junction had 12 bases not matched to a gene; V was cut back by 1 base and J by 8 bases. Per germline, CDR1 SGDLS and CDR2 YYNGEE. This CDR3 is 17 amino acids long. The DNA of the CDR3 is TGTGCCAGCAGCGTAAAAGCGGGGGGGCCCTTTACCGATGAGCAGTTCTTC. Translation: CASSVKAGGPFTDEQFF.

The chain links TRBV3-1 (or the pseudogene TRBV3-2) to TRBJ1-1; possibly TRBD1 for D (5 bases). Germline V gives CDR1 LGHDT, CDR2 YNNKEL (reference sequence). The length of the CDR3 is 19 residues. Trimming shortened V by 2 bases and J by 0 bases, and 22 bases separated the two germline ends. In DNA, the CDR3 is TGTGCCAGCAGCCAACCGCCAGGCAGGGAAGCAAGAATGAACACTGAAGCTTTCTTT. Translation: CASSQPPGREARMNTEAFF.

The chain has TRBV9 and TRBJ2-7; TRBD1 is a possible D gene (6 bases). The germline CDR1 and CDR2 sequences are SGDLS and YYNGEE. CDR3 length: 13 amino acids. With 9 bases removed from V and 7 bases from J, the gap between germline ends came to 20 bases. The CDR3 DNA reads TGTGCCACCAGGGGACCAGCCTTGGGGGAGCAGTACGTC. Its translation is CATRGPALGEQYV.

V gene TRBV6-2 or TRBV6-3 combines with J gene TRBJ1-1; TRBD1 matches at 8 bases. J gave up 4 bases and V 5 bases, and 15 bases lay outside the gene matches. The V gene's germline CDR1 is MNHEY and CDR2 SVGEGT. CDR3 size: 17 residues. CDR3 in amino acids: CASSLSRAGGRGTEAFF. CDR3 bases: TGTGCCAGCAGTCTGAGTCGGGCAGGGGGCAGGGGCACTGAAGCTTTCTTT.

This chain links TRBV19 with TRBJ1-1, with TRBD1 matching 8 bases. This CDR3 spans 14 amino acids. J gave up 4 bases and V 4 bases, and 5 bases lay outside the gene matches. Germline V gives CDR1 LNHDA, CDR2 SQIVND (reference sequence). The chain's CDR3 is CASSTQGAGTEAFF. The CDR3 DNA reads TGTGCCAGTAGTACTCAGGGGGCTGGCACTGAAGCTTTCTTT.

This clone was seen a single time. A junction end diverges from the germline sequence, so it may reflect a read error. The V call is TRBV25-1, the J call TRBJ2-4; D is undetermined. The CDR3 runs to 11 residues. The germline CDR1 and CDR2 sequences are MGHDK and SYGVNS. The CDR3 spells CATSPKNIQYF. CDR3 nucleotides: TGTGCCACCAGTCCGAAAAACATTCAGTACTTC.

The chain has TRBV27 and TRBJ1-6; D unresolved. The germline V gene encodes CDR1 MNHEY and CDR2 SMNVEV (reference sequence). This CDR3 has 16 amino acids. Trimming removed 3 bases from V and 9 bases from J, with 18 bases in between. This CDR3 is CASSLGMAGASSPLHF. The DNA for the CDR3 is TGTGCCAGCAGTTTGGGGATGGCAGGAGCCAGTTCACCCCTCCACTTT.

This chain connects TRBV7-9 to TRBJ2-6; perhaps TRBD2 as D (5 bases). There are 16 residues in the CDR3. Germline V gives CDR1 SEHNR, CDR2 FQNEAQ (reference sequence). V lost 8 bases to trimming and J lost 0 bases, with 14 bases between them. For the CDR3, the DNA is TGTGCCAGCCAACTAGGCCCAAGCTCTGGGGCCAACGTCCTGACTTTC. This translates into CASQLGPSSGANVLTF.

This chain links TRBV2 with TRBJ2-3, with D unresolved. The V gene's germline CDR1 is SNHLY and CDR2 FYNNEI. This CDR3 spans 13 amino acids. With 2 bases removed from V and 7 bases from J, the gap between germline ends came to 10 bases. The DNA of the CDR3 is TGTGCCAGCAGTGAATGGTTCGAAAATACGCAGTATTTT. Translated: CASSEWFENTQYF.

CDR3 loop: CASSEILGRGNGTGELFF. The CDR3 region has the DNA TGTGCCAGCAGTGAAATACTAGGCAGGGGGAATGGCACCGGGGAGCTGTTTTTT. V usage is TRBV9 and J usage is TRBJ2-2; 7 bases map to TRBD1. The CDR3 loop spans 18 amino acids. J was trimmed by 4 bases and V by 5 bases; bases with no gene match: 17. Germline V gives CDR1 SGDLS, CDR2 YYNGEE.

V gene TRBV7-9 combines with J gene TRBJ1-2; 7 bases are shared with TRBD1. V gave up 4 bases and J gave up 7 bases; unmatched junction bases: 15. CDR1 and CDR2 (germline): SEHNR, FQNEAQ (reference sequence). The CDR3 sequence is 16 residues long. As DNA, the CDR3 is TGTGCCAGCAGCTCGATCCCAGGGGGTGCCCCCGGTGGCTACACCTTC. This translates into CASSSIPGGAPGGYTF.

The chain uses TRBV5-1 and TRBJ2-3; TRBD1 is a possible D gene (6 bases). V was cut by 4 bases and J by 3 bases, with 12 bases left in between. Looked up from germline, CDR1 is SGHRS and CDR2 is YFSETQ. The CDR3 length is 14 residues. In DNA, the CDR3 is TGCGCCAGCAGCAGGCCGACAGGAACAGATACGCAGTATTTT. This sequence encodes CASSRPTGTDTQYF.

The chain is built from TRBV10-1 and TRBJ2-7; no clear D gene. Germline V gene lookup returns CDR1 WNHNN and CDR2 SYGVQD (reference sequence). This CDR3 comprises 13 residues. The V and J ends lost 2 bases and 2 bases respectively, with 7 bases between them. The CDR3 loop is CASSEPETYEQYF. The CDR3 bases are TGCGCCAGCAGTGAGCCCGAGACCTACGAGCAGTACTTC.

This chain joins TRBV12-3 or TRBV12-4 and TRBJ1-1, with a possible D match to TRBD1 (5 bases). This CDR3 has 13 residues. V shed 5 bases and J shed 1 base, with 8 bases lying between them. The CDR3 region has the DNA TGTGCCAGCAGTAAGGGACGGAACACTGAAGCTTTCTTT. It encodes CASSKGRNTEAFF.

CDR3 bases: TGTGCCAGCAGCTTTATGGCCCAAGATACGCAGTATTTT. As protein: CASSFMAQDTQYF. The chain recombines TRBV7-7 with TRBJ2-3; D ambiguous. Trimming removed 3 bases at V and 5 bases at J, with 9 bases between. The germline V gene encodes CDR1 SSHAT and CDR2 FNYEAQ (reference sequence). There are 13 residues in the CDR3.